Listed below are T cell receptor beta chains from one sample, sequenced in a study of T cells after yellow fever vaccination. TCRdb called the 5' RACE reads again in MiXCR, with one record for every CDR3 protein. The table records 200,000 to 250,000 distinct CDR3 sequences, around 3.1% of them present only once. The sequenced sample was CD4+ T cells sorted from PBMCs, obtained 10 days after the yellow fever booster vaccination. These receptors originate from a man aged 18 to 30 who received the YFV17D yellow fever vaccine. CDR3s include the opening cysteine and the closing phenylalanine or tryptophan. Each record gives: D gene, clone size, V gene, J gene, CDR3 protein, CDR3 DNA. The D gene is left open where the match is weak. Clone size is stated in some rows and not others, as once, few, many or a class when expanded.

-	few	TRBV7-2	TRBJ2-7	CASSFQGGASYEQYF	TGTGCCAGCAGCTTCCAGGGGGGGGCTTCCTACGAGCAGTACTTC
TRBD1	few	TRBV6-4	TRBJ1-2	CASSEDRAGYGYTF	TGTGCCAGCAGTGAAGACAGGGCGGGCTATGGCTACACCTTC
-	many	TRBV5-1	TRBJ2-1	CASSPEGMKQFF	TGCGCCAGCAGCCCGGAGGGGATGAAGCAGTTCTTC
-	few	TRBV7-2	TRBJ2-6	CASSPLGGGRSGANVLTF	TGTGCCAGCAGTCCCCTGGGGGGGGGGCGCTCTGGGGCCAACGTCCTGACTTTC
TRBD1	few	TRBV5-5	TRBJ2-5	CASSLISGGETQYF	TGTGCCAGCAGCTTGATATCAGGGGGAGAGACCCAGTACTTC
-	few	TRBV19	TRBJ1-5	CASSMVSGAPNQPQHF	TGTGCCAGTAGTATGGTGTCGGGGGCCCCCAATCAGCCCCAGCATTTT
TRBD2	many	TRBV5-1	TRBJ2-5	CASSPGTSVDTQYF	TGCGCCAGCAGCCCCGGGACTAGCGTTGATACCCAGTACTTC
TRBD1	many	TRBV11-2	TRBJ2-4	CASSNPGQGAEGIQYF	TGTGCCAGCAGCAATCCGGGACAGGGGGCTGAAGGCATTCAGTACTTC
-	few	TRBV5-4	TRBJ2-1	CASSSAVVGNEQFF	TGTGCCAGCAGCTCCGCCGTCGTAGGGAATGAGCAGTTCTTC
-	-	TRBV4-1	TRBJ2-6	CASSPRGGPGANVLTF	TGCGCCAGCTCCCCTAGAGGGGGTCCTGGGGCCAACGTCCTGACTTTC
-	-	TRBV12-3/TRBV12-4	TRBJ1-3	CASTPWNSGNTIYF	TGTGCCAGCACCCCGTGGAACTCTGGAAACACCATATATTTT
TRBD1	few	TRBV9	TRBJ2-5	CASSVTQGEETQYF	TGTGCCAGCAGCGTTACACAGGGGGAAGAGACCCAGTACTTC
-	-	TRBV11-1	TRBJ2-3	CASSQNRRGFSTDTQYF	TGTGCCAGCAGCCAAAATAGACGGGGCTTTAGCACAGATACGCAGTATTTT
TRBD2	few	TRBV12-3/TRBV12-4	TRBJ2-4	CASSLGTSGLAKNIQYF	TGTGCCAGCAGTTTAGGAACTAGCGGCCTAGCCAAAAACATTCAGTACTTC
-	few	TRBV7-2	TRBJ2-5	CASSLFGNQETQYF	TGTGCCAGCAGCTTATTTGGGAACCAAGAGACCCAGTACTTC
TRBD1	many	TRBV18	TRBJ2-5	CASSVPPGQGRETQYF	TGTGCCAGCTCCGTTCCACCGGGACAGGGACGAGAGACCCAGTACTTC
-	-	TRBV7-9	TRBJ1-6	CASSQGEPLHF	TGTGCCAGCAGCCAAGGAGAGCCCCTCCACTTT
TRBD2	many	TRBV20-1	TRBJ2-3	CSASGLAGKADTQYF	TGCAGTGCTTCCGGACTAGCGGGGAAAGCAGATACGCAGTATTTT
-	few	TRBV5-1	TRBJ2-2	CASREGRNTGELFF	TGCGCCAGCAGAGAGGGCAGAAACACCGGGGAGCTGTTTTTT
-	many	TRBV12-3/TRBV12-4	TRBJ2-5	CASSAFEETQYF	TGTGCCAGCAGTGCGTTTGAGGAGACCCAGTACTTC
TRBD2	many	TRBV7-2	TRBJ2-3	CASIRTSSTDTQYF	TGTGCCAGCATCAGGACTAGTTCTACAGATACGCAGTATTTT
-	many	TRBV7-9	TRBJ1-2	CASSPGYGYTF	TGTGCCAGCAGCCCAGGGTATGGCTACACCTTC
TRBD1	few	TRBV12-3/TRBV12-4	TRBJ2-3	CASSSGQGDTQYF	TGTGCCAGCAGTTCGGGACAGGGGGATACGCAGTATTTT
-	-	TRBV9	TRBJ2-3	CASSVEISTDTQYF	TGTGCCAGCAGCGTAGAAATTAGCACAGATACGCAGTATTTT
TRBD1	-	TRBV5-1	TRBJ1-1	CASSFTDRGGTEAFF	TGCGCCAGCAGCTTCACCGACAGGGGAGGAACTGAAGCTTTCTTT
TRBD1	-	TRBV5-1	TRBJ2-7	CASSFTGTGRYEQYF	TGCGCCAGCAGCTTCACCGGGACAGGGAGGTACGAGCAGTACTTC
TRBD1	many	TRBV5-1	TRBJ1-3	CASSMQGGSGNTIYF	TGCGCCAGCAGCATGCAGGGGGGCTCTGGAAACACCATATATTTT
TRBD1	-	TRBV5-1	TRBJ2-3	CASSLGQGKDTQYF	TGCGCCAGCAGCTTGGGACAGGGGAAAGATACGCAGTATTTT
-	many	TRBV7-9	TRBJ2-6	CASTPGASGANVLTF	TGTGCCAGCACCCCAGGGGCCTCTGGGGCCAACGTCCTGACTTTC
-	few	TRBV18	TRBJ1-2	CASSPPGKANYGYTF	TGTGCCAGCTCACCACCGGGGAAAGCTAACTATGGCTACACCTTC
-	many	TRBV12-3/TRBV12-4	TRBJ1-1	CASSRQTHTEAFF	TGTGCCAGCAGCCGCCAGACCCACACTGAAGCTTTCTTT
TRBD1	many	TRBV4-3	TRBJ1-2	CASSQVAGGNYGYTF	TGCGCCAGCAGCCAAGTAGCAGGGGGTAACTATGGCTACACCTTC
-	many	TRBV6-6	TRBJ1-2	CASRQDDSNYGYTF	TGTGCCAGCAGACAAGACGACAGTAACTATGGCTACACCTTC
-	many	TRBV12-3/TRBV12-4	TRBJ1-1	CASKYQNTEAFF	TGTGCCAGCAAGTACCAGAACACTGAAGCTTTCTTT
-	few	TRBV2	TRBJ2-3	CASSERRHSQDTQYF	TGTGCCAGCAGTGAACGCAGGCACAGCCAGGATACGCAGTATTTT
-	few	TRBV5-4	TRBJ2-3	CASSLRTVADTQYF	TGTGCCAGCAGCCTACGGACTGTCGCAGATACGCAGTATTTT
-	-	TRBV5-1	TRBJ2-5	CASSPGRAETQYF	TGCGCCAGCAGCCCGGGCAGGGCAGAGACCCAGTACTTC
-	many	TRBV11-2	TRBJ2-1	CASSLLSGLSWSGSYNEQFF	TGTGCCAGCAGCTTACTAAGTGGGTTGAGTTGGAGCGGCTCCTACAATGAGCAGTTCTTC
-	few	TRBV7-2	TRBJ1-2	CASSRTATYGYTF	TGTGCCAGCAGCCGGACAGCTACCTATGGCTACACCTTC
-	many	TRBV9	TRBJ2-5	CASSVSGTRQETQYF	TGTGCCAGCAGCGTATCCGGGACTCGACAAGAGACCCAGTACTTC
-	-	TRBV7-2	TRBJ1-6	CASSLVRTQPNSPLHF	TGTGCCAGCAGCTTAGTGAGGACACAGCCCAATTCACCCCTCCACTTT
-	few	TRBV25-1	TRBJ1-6	CASSEGTYNSPLHF	TGTGCCAGCAGTGAGGGGACTTATAATTCACCCCTCCACTTT